The 14 T cell receptor beta chains below come from one sample, sequenced in a study of T cells in Graves' hyperthyroidism and ophthalmopathy. Amplification yielded TCR beta CDR3 regions, with RNA transcripts as the source. HTBI primers drove first-round RT-PCR of the TCR CDR3. TCRdb processed the multiplex PCR reads anew with MiXCR; each CDR3 protein has one entry. Here the sample spans a few hundred thousand distinct CDR3 sequences, approximately 49% being singletons. The sequencing sample was made of peripheral blood or thyroid tissue (not recorded which). These receptor sequences come from an adult woman with Graves' disease, either hyperthyroidism or ophthalmopathy (not recorded which).

In this sample, this clonotype turned up many times. The chain has TRBV7-2 and TRBJ2-7; 8 positions match TRBD2. Germline V gene data show CDR1 as SGHTA and CDR2 as FQGNSA. The V and J ends lost 5 bases and 0 bases, in that order; junction bases with no gene match: 3. This CDR3 has 14 amino acids. CDR3 sequence: CASSLSGISYEQYF. The CDR3 bases are TGTGCCAGCAGCCTTAGCGGGATCTCCTACGAGCAGTACTTC.

In its sample, this clonotype was seen many times. This sequence joins TRBV7-8 and TRBJ2-5, with a weak D call TRBD2 (5 bases). CDR3 length: 14 residues. Germline values: CDR1 SGHVS, CDR2 FQNEAQ. V was cut by 5 bases and J by 1 base, with 11 bases left in between. This CDR3 reads CASSARTFQETQYF. Here the CDR3 DNA reads TGTGCCAGCAGCGCTCGGACTTTCCAAGAGACCCAGTACTTC.

The CDR3 protein is CASSLQGRGTQYF. The CDR3 DNA follows: TGTGCCAGCAGTTTACAGGGGAGAGGGACCCAGTACTTC. The V and J genes are TRBV6-5 and TRBJ2-5; 7 bases agree with TRBD1. The V segment lost 4 bases and the J segment 7 bases; nucleotides outside the gene matches: 6. The CDR3 runs to 13 residues. Per germline, CDR1 MNHEY and CDR2 SVGAGI.

J is TRBJ1-4 and V is TRBV10-2, with 8 bases lining up with TRBD1. From germline, CDR1 is WSHSY and CDR2 SAAADI. J gave up 8 bases and V 3 bases, and 2 bases lay outside the gene matches. The CDR3 consists of 13 residues. This chain's CDR3 is CASSDRDREKLFF. CDR3 bases: TGCGCCAGCAGTGATCGGGACAGGGAAAAACTGTTTTTT.

The CDR3, as DNA: TGTGCCAGCACGAGGGGCGTTTACGGGACCCAGTACTTC. Protein: CASTRGVYGTQYF. The chain recombines TRBV2 with TRBJ2-5, with D perhaps matching TRBD1 or TRBD2 (5 bases each). CDR1 and CDR2 (germline): SNHLY, FYNNEI. Trimming removed 7 bases from V and 7 bases from J, with 16 bases in between. This CDR3 region has 13 residues.

V usage is TRBV2 and J usage is TRBJ1-1; D not certain. Trimming cost V 6 bases and J 1 base, with 12 bases left between them. The germline V gene encodes CDR1 SNHLY and CDR2 FYNNEI. The CDR3 runs 14 residues. The CDR3 DNA reads as TGTGCCAGCAGGATGTTGGGCGGGAACACTGAAGCTTTCTTT. Translated: CASRMLGGNTEAFF. The full variable domain, its missing parts supplied by reference TRBV2 and TRBJ1-1, is EPEVTQTPSHQVTQMGQEVILRCVPISNHLYFYWYRQILGQKVEFLVSFYNNEISEKSEIFDDQFSVERPDGSNFTLKIRSTKLEDSAMYFCASRMLGGNTEAFFGQGTRLTVV.

The rearrangement links TRBV20-1 to TRBJ2-5; weak D call: TRBD2 (6 bases). Per germline, CDR1 DFQATT and CDR2 SNEGSKA (reference sequence). CDR3 length: 15 residues. V dropped 4 bases and J dropped 5 bases, with 20 bases sitting between them. CDR3 sequence reads: CSAMGGAHSYETQYF. The DNA of the CDR3 is TGCAGTGCTATGGGCGGGGCCCACTCCTACGAGACCCAGTACTTC.

This clonotype appeared many times. This sequence joins TRBV19 and TRBJ2-7, with 9 bases matching TRBD1. Germline-derived CDR1 and CDR2 are LNHDA and SQIVND (reference sequence). This CDR3 spans 16 amino acids. V dropped 5 bases and J dropped 1; count of bases not matched to a gene: 9. This CDR3 is CASSAFGQGLSYEQYF. The CDR3 DNA follows: TGTGCCAGTAGTGCTTTTGGACAGGGGCTGTCCTACGAGCAGTACTTC.

V is TRBV20-1 and J is TRBJ1-2; D not resolved. Trimming pared 7 bases from V and 4 bases from J, leaving 7 bases between. CDR3 length: 10 amino acids. The germline CDR1 and CDR2 sequences are DFQATT and SNEGSKA (reference sequence). Here the CDR3 DNA reads TGCAGTGGATTACGCTATGGCTACACCTTC. Amino acids: CSGLRYGYTF.

V is TRBV20-1 and J is TRBJ1-2; no definite D call. V was shortened by 7 bases and J by 4 bases, with 13 bases between the two germline ends. Germline V gene data show CDR1 as DFQATT and CDR2 as SNEGSKA (reference sequence). There are 12 residues in the CDR3. CDR3 sequence (DNA): TGCAGTGGGCAGCCGGATGGCTATGGCTACACCTTC. This sequence encodes CSGQPDGYGYTF.

With respect to this clonotype: A much bigger clone sits one base away, suggesting this may be a read error. The chain links TRBV19 to TRBJ2-2; a possible D gene is TRBD2 (6 bases). This CDR3 is built from 12 residues. Germline V lookup: CDR1 LNHDA, CDR2 SQIVND (reference sequence). DNA for the CDR3: TGTGCCAGTAGTATCGTCACCGGGGGGCTGTTTTTT. It specifies CASSIVTGGLFF.

V is TRBV7-9 and J is TRBJ1-4; D is perhaps TRBD1 (6 bases). Germline V CDR1 and CDR2: SEHNR, FQNEAQ (reference sequence). The CDR3 sequence is 15 residues long. V shed 6 bases and J shed 4 bases, with 15 bases lying between them. CDR3 in DNA: TGTGCCAGCAGACGACCGGGGGGCCTTAATGAAAAACTGTTTTTT. Translating gives CASRRPGGLNEKLFF.

This clonotype has a single count. One base away lies a much larger clone, so this may be a sequencing read error. V usage is TRBV4-3 and J usage is TRBJ2-7; TRBD1 matches 9 bases. The CDR3 is 14 amino acids. CDR1 and CDR2 (germline): LGHNA, YSLEER. Trimming took 4 bases from V and 3 from J; bases not matched to a gene: 4. The CDR3 loop is CASSPGTGYYEQYF. CDR3 nucleotides: TGCGCCAGCAGCCCAGGGACAGGGTACTACGAGCAGTACTTC.

A word on this clonotype: A read error may be the cause here, since a much bigger clone is one base away. This chain connects TRBV20-1 to TRBJ2-7; 7 bases line up with TRBD1. This CDR3 has 13 amino acids. The germline gives CDR1 DFQATT, CDR2 SNEGSKA (reference sequence). V gave up 5 bases and J gave up 0 bases; unmatched junction bases: 4. The CDR3 region has the DNA TGCAGTGCTCACCGGGACAGCTCCTACGAGCAGTACTTC. It encodes CSAHRDSSYEQYF.